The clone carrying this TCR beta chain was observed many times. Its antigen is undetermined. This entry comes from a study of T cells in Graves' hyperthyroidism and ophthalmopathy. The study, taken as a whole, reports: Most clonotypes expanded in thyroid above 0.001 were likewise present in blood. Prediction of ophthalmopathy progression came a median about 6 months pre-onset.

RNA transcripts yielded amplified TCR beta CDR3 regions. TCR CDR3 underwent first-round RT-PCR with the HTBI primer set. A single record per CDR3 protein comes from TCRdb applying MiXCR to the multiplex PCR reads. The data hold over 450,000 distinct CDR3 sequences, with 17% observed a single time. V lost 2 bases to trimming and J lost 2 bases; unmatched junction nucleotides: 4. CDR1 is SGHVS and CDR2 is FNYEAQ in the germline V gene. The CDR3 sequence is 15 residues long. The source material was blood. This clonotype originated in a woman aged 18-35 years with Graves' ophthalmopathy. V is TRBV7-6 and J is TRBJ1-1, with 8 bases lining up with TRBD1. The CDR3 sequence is CASSLKGQGNTEAFF. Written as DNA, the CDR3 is TGTGCCAGCAGCTTAAAAGGACAGGGTAACACTGAAGCTTTCTTT.